These T cell receptor beta chains were read from a single sample in a study of T cells in Graves' hyperthyroidism and ophthalmopathy. TCRdb re-called the multiplex PCR reads with MiXCR, one entry per CDR3 protein. The table records 400,000 to 600,000 distinct CDR3 sequences, less than 25% of them present only once. Source material: blood. The receptors come from a man between 18 and 29 years old with Graves' hyperthyroidism. Both conserved end residues are part of each CDR3. D genes are given only for firm matches. Size is omitted from some rows. Given values are once, few, many or a class for expanded clones.

TGTGCCAGCAGCAGATACGCCGATCAGCCCCAGCATTTT CASSRYADQPQHF TRBV6-1 - TRBJ1-5 -
TGTGCCAGCAGCGAGTCCCCGGCGGCTGACTATGGCTACACCTTC CASSESPAADYGYTF TRBV9 - TRBJ1-2 -
TGTGCCAGCAGTCCTCGTGGCCTTGCCTACGAGCAGTACTTC CASSPRGLAYEQYF TRBV27 - TRBJ2-7 many
TGTGCCAGCAGCGCCGGGGGGGCGGACACTGAAGCTTTCTTT CASSAGGADTEAFF TRBV9 - TRBJ1-1 many
TGTGCCAGCAGCCCAGGGGTCCAGGGGATGAACACTGAAGCTTTCTTT CASSPGVQGMNTEAFF TRBV7-9 - TRBJ1-1 many
TGTGCCAGCAGTTTAGTCTTCTGGGACAGGCCGGGACAGCCCCAGCATTTT CASSLVFWDRPGQPQHF TRBV12-3/TRBV12-4 TRBD1 TRBJ1-5 many
TGTGCCAGCAGGACGACAGGGGAGTCCTACGAGCAGTACTTC CASRTTGESYEQYF TRBV28 TRBD1 TRBJ2-7 many
TGCAGTCCCGGTGCAGGGGGAGCGAACACTGAAGCTTTCTTT CSPGAGGANTEAFF TRBV20-1 TRBD1 TRBJ1-1 many
TGTGCCAGCAGTGCGCGTGAGAATCAGCCCCAGCATTTT CASSARENQPQHF TRBV6-1 - TRBJ1-5 -
TGTGCCAGCAGCCGGTTTCAGGCGGCCTATGGCTACACCTTC CASSRFQAAYGYTF TRBV27 - TRBJ1-2 many
TGTGCCACAAGACTAGGCGGGAGTGTAGAGACCCAGTACTTC CATRLGGSVETQYF TRBV28 TRBD2 TRBJ2-5 -
TGTGCCAGCAGCTTAGGACACACGAACACTGAAGCTTTCTTT CASSLGHTNTEAFF TRBV7-8 - TRBJ1-1 many
TGTGCCAGCAGTTTTTATAGGCTAGCCAAAAACATTCAGTACTTC CASSFYRLAKNIQYF TRBV12-3/TRBV12-4 - TRBJ2-4 -
TGTGCCAGCAGTTTCCAGGAGTCCCCGTCCCCTCGGGATGGCTACACCTTC CASSFQESPSPRDGYTF TRBV6-5 - TRBJ1-2 many
TGTGCCAGCAGCGAACCCCGCCGACAGGGGGCTTACTCTGGGGCCAACGTCCTGACTTTC CASSEPRRQGAYSGANVLTF TRBV9 TRBD1 TRBJ2-6 -
TGTGCCAGCAGCTTAGTAGGGGGTGGGTCAGCATCCTACGAGCAGTACTTC CASSLVGGGSASYEQYF TRBV11-2 - TRBJ2-7 many
TGTGCCAGCAGCGAGGGACAGGGTGACTATGGCTACACCTTC CASSEGQGDYGYTF TRBV7-9 TRBD1 TRBJ1-2 -
TGCAGCGCTAGAGCCTCGTCCAGGGTTGAGACCCAGTACTTC CSARASSRVETQYF TRBV29-1 - TRBJ2-5 many
TGTGCCAGCAGGACAACTAGCGGGGAAGAGACCCAGTACTTC CASRTTSGEETQYF TRBV12-3/TRBV12-4 TRBD2 TRBJ2-5 many
TGTGCCAGCAGCTTGAAGGTCGGGGAATGGAGGCCCCAGCATTTT CASSLKVGEWRPQHF TRBV5-8 - TRBJ1-5 -
TGCAGTGCTAGTCCTGGGGGGAGGGAGCTGTTTTTT CSASPGGRELFF TRBV20-1 - TRBJ2-2 many
TGTGCCAGCTGCAGCCCTCAAGAGACCCAGTACTTC CASCSPQETQYF TRBV6-1 - TRBJ2-5 -
TGTGCCAGCAGTTATGAAGACAGGGATTCACCCCTCCACTTT CASSYEDRDSPLHF TRBV6-5 TRBD1 TRBJ1-6 -
TGTGCCAGCAGTCTAACCGGGACTAAGGAGACCCAGTACTTC CASSLTGTKETQYF TRBV28 TRBD2 TRBJ2-5 once
TGTGCCAGCAGCCGGTCCGCCCTACAGGGATCCTATAATTCACCCCTCCACTTT CASSRSALQGSYNSPLHF TRBV7-6 - TRBJ1-6 once
TGTGCCACCAGCAGAGATCTAGGGCCCGGCGAGCAGTACTTC CATSRDLGPGEQYF TRBV15 - TRBJ2-7 many
TGTGCCACCAGTGATTTTGTGGGGGACTATGGCTACACCTTC CATSDFVGDYGYTF TRBV24-1 - TRBJ1-2 many
TGTGCCACCTCGGACAGGGGACCGACTGAAGCTTTCTTT CATSDRGPTEAFF TRBV24-1 TRBD1 TRBJ1-1 -
TGTGCCAGCAACCCGGGGGGGGCAACTGAAGCTTTCTTT CASNPGGATEAFF TRBV12-3/TRBV12-4 - TRBJ1-1 -
TGCAGTGCTAGAGATCTGGTGAGGAGTACCTACGAGCAGTACTTC CSARDLVRSTYEQYF TRBV20-1 - TRBJ2-7 many
TGCAGTGCTAGGCCTCCGGGACAGGCGCCCGACACTGAAGCTTTCTTT CSARPPGQAPDTEAFF TRBV20-1 TRBD1 TRBJ1-1 -
TGTGCCAGCAGGGGCGTACGGGCAGCTGAAGCTTTCTTT CASRGVRAAEAFF TRBV28 - TRBJ1-1 many
TGCAGCGTTGAACGGGGGGCCGGCACCGGGGAGCTGTTTTTT CSVERGAGTGELFF TRBV29-1 - TRBJ2-2 many
TGTGCCAGCATCCAGGGAATGGATGGAAACACCATATATTTT CASIQGMDGNTIYF TRBV6-4 - TRBJ1-3 -
TGTGCCAGCAGCTTCGCCCCATGGGGCAGGAAATACGAGCAGTACTTC CASSFAPWGRKYEQYF TRBV7-2 - TRBJ2-7 -
TGTGCCAGCAGCCCCTGGGACAAGGGGAACTATGGCCACACCTTC CASSPWDKGNYGHTF TRBV6-1 - TRBJ1-2 -
TGTGCCAGCAGTGAGAGGACAGGGGCCTATGGCTACACCTTC CASSERTGAYGYTF TRBV2 TRBD1 TRBJ1-2 many
TGTGCCAGCGGGGGGGCGTTGGGCGAGCAGTACTTC CASGGALGEQYF TRBV28 - TRBJ2-7 many
TGTGCCAGCAGTTTGGAGGGGTTCTCCTACGAGCAGTACTTC CASSLEGFSYEQYF TRBV5-1 - TRBJ2-7 many
TGTGCCACGGGGAGGGGCAACTCTGGAAACACCATATATTTT CATGRGNSGNTIYF TRBV6-1 - TRBJ1-3 many